Shown below are 20 T cell receptor beta chains from a single sample sequenced in a study of human T cells and chemical hapten exposure. TCRdb reprocessed the RACE reads with MiXCR, giving one entry per CDR3 protein. This table has some 45,000 distinct CDR3 sequences, 4% to 4.5% appearing once. Time point specified: healthy volunteer bleed at 2 weeks. Before extraction, the whole blood was not fractionated, and total RNA was taken from it. The sequenced material came from whole blood. The source of these receptors is a human donor in good health. Some clones in this sample may be carry-over from other donors' samples.

This clonotype was counted at least ten times. The V gene is TRBV13, the J gene TRBJ1-6; no reliable D call. V shed 1 base and J shed 6 bases, with 10 bases lying between them. Germline CDR1 reads PRHDT; CDR2 reads FYEKMQ (reference sequence). This CDR3 has 15 residues. CDR3 coding DNA: TGTGCCAGCAGCTTAGACGTGGGGATTAATTCACCCCTCCACTTT. It translates to CASSLDVGINSPLHF.

This clonotype was detected ten times or more. This rearrangement joins TRBV13 to TRBJ1-1; the D gene is possibly TRBD1 (6 bases). The germline V and J ends were trimmed by 6 bases and 1 base, with 12 bases remaining between them. This CDR3 is built from 14 residues. Germline CDR1 PRHDT, CDR2 FYEKMQ (reference sequence). CDR3 nucleotide sequence: TGTGCCAGCAGATCGGGACAAGAGAACACTGAAGCTTTCTTT. Encoded protein: CASRSGQENTEAFF.

This clonotype has a count of ten or more. V usage is TRBV6-5 and J usage is TRBJ2-1; the match to TRBD2 covers 7 bases. Germline trimming cut 4 bases from V and 6 bases from J; bases unmatched to any gene: 12. The CDR3 sequence is 16 residues long. Germline V gives CDR1 MNHEY, CDR2 SVGAGI. This chain's CDR3 is CASSFNGAGVGNEQFF. The CDR3 nucleotides read TGTGCCAGCAGTTTCAACGGGGCGGGAGTGGGCAATGAGCAGTTCTTC.

V is TRBV4-1 and J is TRBJ1-1; D may be TRBD1 (6 bases). The length of the CDR3 is 15 residues. Germline V gives CDR1 MGHRA, CDR2 YSYEKL. V gave up 3 bases and J gave up 2 bases, with 13 bases separating them. The CDR3, as DNA: TGCGCCAGCAGCCATGACGACAGGTCCAACACTGAAGCTTTCTTT. It translates to CASSHDDRSNTEAFF.

This clonotype was counted only a few times. The chain is built from TRBV10-2 and TRBJ2-7; possibly TRBD1 for D (6 bases). Germline CDR1 WSHSY, CDR2 SAAADI. The CDR3 is made up of 16 amino acids. The germline V and J ends were trimmed by 5 bases and 0 bases, with 17 bases remaining between them. Here the CDR3 reads CASSFQDRSLSYEQYF. The CDR3 DNA is TGCGCCAGCAGTTTTCAAGACAGGTCCCTCTCCTACGAGCAGTACTTC.

This clonotype was observed many times. The chain joins TRBV28 to TRBJ1-1, with TRBD1 as a possible D gene (5 bases). The CDR3 is 15 residues long. Germline-derived CDR1 and CDR2 are MDHEN and SYDVKM. Trimming stripped 7 bases from V and 6 bases from J, with 21 bases between. This CDR3 reads CASTTLLRRGAEAFF. The CDR3 DNA follows: TGTGCCAGCACTACTCTCTTGCGTCGGGGGGCTGAAGCTTTCTTT.

This clonotype occurred many times. The chain has TRBV27 and TRBJ2-5; D is ambiguous. CDR3 length: 14 amino acids. Germline V gene data show CDR1 as MNHEY and CDR2 as SMNVEV (reference sequence). V shed 5 bases and J shed 1 base, with 11 bases lying between them. CDR3 DNA sequence: TGTGCCAGCAGTCCCCTCAACAGCCAAGAGACCCAGTACTTC. Translation: CASSPLNSQETQYF.

This clonotype was detected many times. The V gene is TRBV20-1, the J gene TRBJ2-1, with D hard to call. Germline CDR1 reads DFQATT; CDR2 reads SNEGSKA (reference sequence). V was shortened by 3 bases and J by 8 bases, with 11 bases between the two germline ends. The CDR3 length is 12 residues. As DNA, the CDR3 is TGCAGTGCTAGTTTGGTTAGAGATGAGCAGTTCTTC. It encodes CSASLVRDEQFF.

This clonotype was observed at least ten times. V is TRBV10-3 and J is TRBJ2-3, with 7 nucleotides matching TRBD2. This CDR3 contains 16 residues. Trimming cost V 3 bases and J 3 bases; bases outside gene matches: 9. Germline V lookup: CDR1 ENHRY, CDR2 SYGVKD. The CDR3 DNA sequence: TGTGCCATCAGTGATACCGGTCCTAGCGGAACAGATACGCAGTATTTT. Its translation is CAISDTGPSGTDTQYF.

This clonotype has just a few counts. The gene calls are TRBV13 and TRBJ2-1; D may be TRBD1 or TRBD2 (5 bases each). V was cut by 0 bases and J by 12 bases, with 12 bases left in between. CDR3 length: 13 amino acids. Germline-derived CDR1 and CDR2 are PRHDT and FYEKMQ (reference sequence). The CDR3 region is CASSLGGVGWQFF. The CDR3 DNA reads as TGTGCCAGCAGCTTAGGGGGGGTCGGGTGGCAGTTCTTC.

This clonotype has a handful of counts. The genes are TRBV27 and TRBJ2-7; 9 bases align to TRBD1. The germline V gene encodes CDR1 MNHEY and CDR2 SMNVEV (reference sequence). The trim removed 3 bases at V and 5 bases at J, leaving 2 bases unmatched. CDR3 size: 13 residues. CDR3 bases: TGTGCCAGCAGTTTGGACAGGGGCCACGAGCAGTACTTC. Its translation: CASSLDRGHEQYF.

In this sample, this clonotype turned up many times. V is TRBV2 and J is TRBJ2-1, with 8 bases identical to TRBD2. Looked up from germline, CDR1 is SNHLY and CDR2 is FYNNEI. This CDR3 has 15 amino acids. V lost 7 bases to trimming and J lost 1 base; unmatched junction nucleotides: 6. The CDR3: CASIPPGGSYNEQFF. In DNA, the CDR3 is TGTGCCAGCATTCCCCCGGGAGGGTCCTACAATGAGCAGTTCTTC.

The sample holds many counts of this clonotype. The J gene is TRBJ2-1, the V gene TRBV20-1; 10 bases map to TRBD2. The ends lost 6 bases at V and 0 bases at J; junction bases unmatched: 5. The CDR3 contains 15 residues. Per germline, CDR1 DFQATT and CDR2 SNEGSKA (reference sequence). The CDR3 bases are TGCAGTGCCAGGACTAGCGGAGGCTCCTACAATGAGCAGTTCTTC. This encodes CSARTSGGSYNEQFF.

This clonotype was seen more than once but under ten times. V gene TRBV5-1 combines with J gene TRBJ2-7; TRBD1 matches at 9 bases. Losses at the gene ends were 4 bases for V and 5 bases for J; bases not matched to a gene: 4. The CDR3 consists of 13 residues. CDR1 is SGHRS and CDR2 is YFSETQ in the germline V gene. CDR3 DNA: TGCGCCAGCAGCCGGACAGGGGTCCACGAGCAGTACTTC. Amino acids: CASSRTGVHEQYF.

This clonotype has ten or more counts. The chain combines TRBV6-6 with TRBJ2-3; no reliable D call. Germline V gives CDR1 MNHNY, CDR2 SVGAGI (reference sequence). This CDR3 is built from 15 residues. Deletions cut 0 bases from V and 2 bases from J, with 9 bases between. CDR3 amino acids: CASSYSNPITDTQYF. The CDR3 DNA reads TGTGCCAGCAGTTACTCGAACCCGATCACAGATACGCAGTATTTT.

In its sample, this clonotype was seen many times. The V call is TRBV3-1, the J call TRBJ2-7; unclear D gene. The CDR3 runs 13 residues. CDR1 LGHDT and CDR2 YNNKEL come from the germline V gene (reference sequence). Trimming took 3 bases from V and 4 from J, leaving 10 bases between them. CDR3: CASSHGVGYEQYF. The CDR3 DNA is TGTGCCAGCAGCCATGGGGTAGGGTACGAGCAGTACTTC.

This clonotype was seen at least ten times. The chain joins TRBV20-1 to TRBJ1-5; 7 bases match TRBD1. Looked up from germline, CDR1 is DFQATT and CDR2 is SNEGSKA (reference sequence). J was trimmed by 3 bases and V by 1 base; bases with no gene match: 6. The CDR3 contains 15 residues. CDR3 nucleotides: TGCAGTGCTAGAGGAGGGGGCGGGTCCAATCAGCCCCAGCATTTT. This gives the protein CSARGGGGSNQPQHF.

This clonotype was detected ten times or more. This chain joins TRBV20-1 and TRBJ2-3; D perhaps matches TRBD1 (6 bases). Germline V gives CDR1 DFQATT, CDR2 SNEGSKA (reference sequence). CDR3 length: 13 amino acids. V was trimmed by 6 bases and J by 6 bases, leaving 16 bases between them. The CDR3 sequence is CSAHYRVADTQYF. The CDR3 region has the DNA TGCAGTGCCCATTACAGGGTTGCCGATACGCAGTATTTT.

The chain is built from TRBV5-1 and TRBJ1-2; D is uncertain. V was pared by 1 base and J by 5 bases, with 6 bases between. The germline gives CDR1 SGHRS, CDR2 YFSETQ. The length of the CDR3 is 12 residues. CDR3 coding DNA: TGCGCCAGCAGCTTGACAGATTATGGCTACACCTTC. As protein: CASSLTDYGYTF.

In its sample, this clonotype was seen a few times. The chain is built from TRBV5-4 and TRBJ1-1, with D hard to call. V was clipped by 2 bases and J by 1 base, with 6 bases between them. The CDR3 has 13 residues. CDR1 is SGHNT, CDR2 YYREEE, per germline (reference sequence). This CDR3 is CASSFQENTEAFF. The DNA for the CDR3 is TGTGCCAGCAGCTTCCAGGAGAACACTGAAGCTTTCTTT.